This T cell receptor beta chain was captured by sequencing in a study of blood T cell repertoires in COVID-19. Study background: The study drew acute and convalescent COVID-19 samples from the United States, Italy and Spain.

Repertoires were generated with immunoSEQ multiplex PCR, while TCRdb's copy carries only in-frame clones and drops some. The repertoire holds roughly 260,000 clones, with more than 85% as singletons. The receptor was isolated from a person aged 18 to 29 with COVID-19, enrolled during active disease. The sequenced material came from peripheral blood.

CDR3 nucleotide sequence: TGCAGCGTCGCCGGGACTAGCGGGTTCTACAATGAGCAGTTCTTC. Translating it yields CSVAGTSGFYNEQFF. The V call is TRBV29-1, the J call TRBJ2-1; 12 positions agree with TRBD2. Trimming at V came to 6 bases and at J to 3 bases, leaving 6 bases not matched to a gene. The CDR3 runs to 15 residues. CDR1 and CDR2 from the germline V gene are SQVTM and ANQGSEA.